These T cell receptor beta chains were read from a single sample in a study of CD8 T cells in Susac syndrome. TCRdb re-derived calls from the immunoSEQ multiplex PCR reads in MiXCR, one entry per CDR3 protein. The sample yields around 85,000 distinct CDR3 sequences, approximately 95% seen once. The sample comprised CD8+ T cells from PBMCs. The receptors derive from a human donor with Susac syndrome. Each CDR3 is given with its conserved first and last residue. A D gene is named only where the DNA matches it firmly. Only part of the rows carry a size: once, few, many, or a class if the clone is expanded.

D gene	J gene	clone size	V gene	CDR3 DNA	CDR3 protein
TRBD1	TRBJ1-1	-	TRBV5-1	TGCGCCAGCAGCTCCCCTAGGGACAGCATGAACACTGAAGCTTTCTTT	CASSSPRDSMNTEAFF
TRBD1	TRBJ2-1	-	TRBV12-3/TRBV12-4	TGTGCCAGCAGTCCGCCGGGACAGGAGGACAATGAGCAGTTCTTC	CASSPPGQEDNEQFF
-	TRBJ2-5	-	TRBV7-9	TGTGCCAGCAGCTTAGTCGTCAGCCAAGAGACCCAGTACTTC	CASSLVVSQETQYF
TRBD1	TRBJ2-7	-	TRBV5-1	TGCGCCAGCAGCTTGGCTACCGGGACAGGCTACGAGCAGTACTTC	CASSLATGTGYEQYF
TRBD2	TRBJ2-3	once	TRBV4-2	TGTGCCAGCAGCCAAAGTCGATTGCGCGCGGGAGTGGGGACAGATACGCAGTATTTT	CASSQSRLRAGVGTDTQYF
-	TRBJ2-7	-	TRBV29-1	TGCAGCGTTGAAGGATTAGTAGGAGGGGACTACGAGCAGTACTTC	CSVEGLVGGDYEQYF
-	TRBJ2-3	few	TRBV11-1	TGTGCCAGCAGCTTAGGGGACTCCAGCACAGATACGCAGTATTTT	CASSLGDSSTDTQYF
-	TRBJ1-3	once	TRBV9	TGTGCCAGCGGTGTCGGGACTGGAAACACCATATATTTT	CASGVGTGNTIYF
-	TRBJ2-7	-	TRBV29-1	TGCAGCGTCGGTTCGGCGGCCCTCTCCTACGAGCAGTACTTC	CSVGSAALSYEQYF
-	TRBJ1-2	-	TRBV3-1	TGTGCCAGCAGCCAAGATCGATCGGGAGTTGACTACACCTTC	CASSQDRSGVDYTF
TRBD1	TRBJ2-7	-	TRBV30	TGTGCCTGGAGCATTGGACAGGGCTACGAGCAGTACTTC	CAWSIGQGYEQYF
-	TRBJ2-7	-	TRBV20-1	TGCAGTGCTAGAGATCGGAGCCAAACCTACGAGCAGTACTTC	CSARDRSQTYEQYF
-	TRBJ1-2	-	TRBV9	TGTGCCAGCAGCCCAGCCCATAGGACTAACTATGGCTACACCTTC	CASSPAHRTNYGYTF
TRBD2	TRBJ2-1	-	TRBV4-3	TGCGCCAGCAGCCCGGCTGAGCTAGCGGGCAATGAGCAGTTCTTC	CASSPAELAGNEQFF
-	TRBJ2-2	-	TRBV28	TGTGCCAGCAGTTTACCCGGACGTTGGACTAACACCGGGGAGCTGTTTTTT	CASSLPGRWTNTGELFF
-	TRBJ1-1	-	TRBV5-1	TGCGCCAGCAGCTTACGAGGAGGGGGAGGGGACACTGAAGCTTTCTTT	CASSLRGGGGDTEAFF
-	TRBJ2-1	-	TRBV30	TGTGCCTGGAGTGTAGGGTCCAGTTACAATGAGCAGTTCTTC	CAWSVGSSYNEQFF
TRBD1	TRBJ2-7	-	TRBV12-3/TRBV12-4	TGTGCCAGCAGTAGGGACCTAGACAGGGGGCGCGAGCAGTACTTC	CASSRDLDRGREQYF
-	TRBJ2-5	-	TRBV7-8	TGTGCCAGCAGCTTAGAACTAGCTGGAGAGACCCAGTACTTC	CASSLELAGETQYF
TRBD1	TRBJ2-7	-	TRBV29-1	TGCAGCGGTGGACAGGGAGAGGGCTACGAGCAGTACTTC	CSGGQGEGYEQYF
TRBD2	TRBJ2-4	-	TRBV20-1	TGCAGTGCTAAGACTAGCGAAACCAAAAACATTCAGTACTTC	CSAKTSETKNIQYF
-	TRBJ1-1	-	TRBV30	TGTGCCTGGAGCACTAACCAGGTGGTTCACACTGAAGCTTTCTTT	CAWSTNQVVHTEAFF
-	TRBJ2-2	few	TRBV7-7	TGTGCTAGCAGCTCCCCAACCGGGGAGCTGTTTTTT	CASSSPTGELFF
TRBD2	TRBJ2-4	-	TRBV19	TGTGCCAGTAGTATGACCCCGGGGGGGATATTAAGCATTCAGTACTTC	CASSMTPGGILSIQYF
-	TRBJ2-7	-	TRBV12-3/TRBV12-4	TGTGCCAGCACCTCAGGGGATAGTTTCTACGAGCAGTACTTC	CASTSGDSFYEQYF
TRBD2	TRBJ2-3	once	TRBV18	TGTGCCAGCTCCGGGACTAGCGGGATCACAGATACGCAGTATTTT	CASSGTSGITDTQYF
TRBD2	TRBJ2-1	-	TRBV6-2/TRBV6-3	TGTGCCAGCAGTCACACTAGCGGGAGGGCCAATGAGCAGTTCTTC	CASSHTSGRANEQFF
-	TRBJ2-7	-	TRBV10-3	TGTGCCATCAGTGAGGGTCGGCGTGGGCGTATGGCCGCCCACGAGCAGTACTTC	CAISEGRRGRMAAHEQYF
-	TRBJ1-4	-	TRBV20-1	TGCAGTGCTAGAGATATAAACCGGGGAAGGGCAACTAATGAAAAACTGTTTTTT	CSARDINRGRATNEKLFF
-	TRBJ1-1	-	TRBV4-1	TGCGCCAGCAGCCAAGATCGGATTGAAGCTTTCTTT	CASSQDRIEAFF
TRBD2	TRBJ2-7	-	TRBV3-1	TGTGCCAGCAGCCAGGGGCTAGCGGCCTACGAGCAGTACTTC	CASSQGLAAYEQYF
-	TRBJ2-1	-	TRBV19	TGTGCCAGTGCCTGGGACAAGGACAATGAGCAGTTCTTC	CASAWDKDNEQFF
-	TRBJ2-7	-	TRBV30	TGTGCCTGGAGCCCCGGATCCGGGTCCCCTGGCCACGAGCAGTACTTC	CAWSPGSGSPGHEQYF
-	TRBJ2-1	-	TRBV20-1	TGCAGTGCTAGGGTAGGAGGGCTAGCCCTCCATTGGGGGTACAATGAGCAGTTCTTC	CSARVGGLALHWGYNEQFF
-	TRBJ1-5	-	TRBV6-2/TRBV6-3	TGTGCCAGCAGTTACGTACGACAGTATAGCAATCAGCCCCAGCATTTT	CASSYVRQYSNQPQHF
TRBD1	TRBJ2-1	-	TRBV7-6	TGTGCCAGCAGCGTCCCTTCCGGGACAGGGGTTCCCTACAATGAGCAGTTCTTC	CASSVPSGTGVPYNEQFF
-	TRBJ1-1	-	TRBV2	TGTGCCAGCAGTGAATCGGCCGAGGGAGCTTTCTTT	CASSESAEGAFF
TRBD1	TRBJ1-2	-	TRBV15	TGTGCCACCAGCTCACCGCTGGGACAGGCTGTTGGCTACACCTTC	CATSSPLGQAVGYTF
TRBD2	TRBJ2-5	once	TRBV11-2	TGTGCCAGCAGCTGGGGCGGGGGAAGCCAAGAGACCCAGTACTTC	CASSWGGGSQETQYF
-	TRBJ2-1	-	TRBV12-3/TRBV12-4	TGTGCCAGCCTCCTAAATGAGCAGTTCTTC	CASLLNEQFF
-	TRBJ1-2	-	TRBV7-9	TGTGCCAGCAGCCATCCCCTCGACAGCTATGGCTACACCTTC	CASSHPLDSYGYTF
TRBD2	TRBJ2-1	-	TRBV15	TGTGCCACCAGCCCGGCTAGCGGGAGGGCCCACAATGAGCAGTTCTTC	CATSPASGRAHNEQFF
TRBD1	TRBJ2-7	-	TRBV9	TGTGCCAGCAGCGTAGCGGCAGGGGGCTACGAGCAGTACTTC	CASSVAAGGYEQYF
TRBD1	TRBJ2-3	-	TRBV7-9	TGTGCCAGCAGCCCCCGGGACAGGGGCACAGATACGCAGTATTTT	CASSPRDRGTDTQYF
-	TRBJ1-1	few	TRBV30	TGTGCCTGGAGTGTAGGTCTTAACACTGAAGCTTTCTTT	CAWSVGLNTEAFF
TRBD2	TRBJ2-1	-	TRBV20-1	TGCAGTGCTCGGGACTCACTAGCGGGAGCGGTTAATGAGCAGTTCTTC	CSARDSLAGAVNEQFF
-	TRBJ2-5	-	TRBV27	TGTGCCAGCAGTTTGTACGGACAGAGACAAGAGACCCAGTACTTC	CASSLYGQRQETQYF
TRBD2	TRBJ2-3	-	TRBV9	TGTGCCAGCAGCGTTCTAGCGGGAGAGGGCACAGATACGCAGTATTTT	CASSVLAGEGTDTQYF
-	TRBJ1-4	-	TRBV9	TGTGCCAGCAGCCCCCCAACTAATGAAAAACTGTTTTTT	CASSPPTNEKLFF
-	TRBJ1-1	-	TRBV20-1	TGCAGTGCCCCTACGTGGGACATGAACACTGAAGCTTTCTTT	CSAPTWDMNTEAFF
-	TRBJ1-5	-	TRBV29-1	TGCAGCGCCTTAATTGGGAATCAGCCCCAGCATTTT	CSALIGNQPQHF
TRBD1	TRBJ1-2	-	TRBV7-8	TGTGCCAGCAGCTTAGGGGACAGGGGGCACTATGGCTACACCTTC	CASSLGDRGHYGYTF